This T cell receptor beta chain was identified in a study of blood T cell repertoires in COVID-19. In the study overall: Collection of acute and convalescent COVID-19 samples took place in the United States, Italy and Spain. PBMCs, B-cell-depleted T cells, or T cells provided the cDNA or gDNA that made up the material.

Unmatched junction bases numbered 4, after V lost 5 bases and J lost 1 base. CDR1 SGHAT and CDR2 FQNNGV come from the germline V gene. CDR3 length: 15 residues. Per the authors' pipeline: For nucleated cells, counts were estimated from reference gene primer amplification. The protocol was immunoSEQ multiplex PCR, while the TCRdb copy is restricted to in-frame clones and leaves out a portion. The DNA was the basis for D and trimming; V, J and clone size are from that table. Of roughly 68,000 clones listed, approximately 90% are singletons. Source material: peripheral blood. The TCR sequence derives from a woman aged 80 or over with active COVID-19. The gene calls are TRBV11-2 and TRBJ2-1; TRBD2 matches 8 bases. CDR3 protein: CASSLTSASYNEQFF. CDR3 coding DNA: TGTGCCAGCAGCCTGACTAGCGCATCCTACAATGAGCAGTTCTTC.